This T cell receptor (beta chain) was sequenced during a study of blood T cell repertoires in COVID-19. The overall study: COVID-19 samples, acute and convalescent, were from the United States, Italy and Spain. From T cells, B-cell-depleted T cells, or PBMCs came the material, which was cDNA or gDNA.

Germline-derived CDR1 and CDR2 are SGHTA and FQGTGA. V gave up 2 bases and J gave up 2 bases, with 28 bases separating them. The CDR3 extends over 21 amino acids. In the source study's methods: Reference gene primers were amplified, and this amplification served to estimate nucleated cell counts. This table comes from immunoSEQ multiplex PCR, and its TCRdb copy is limited to in-frame clones, with some not included. V and J calls and clone size are as listed in that table; D and trimming were resolved from the DNA. This table holds 110,000 or so clones, around 81% found once. Sequencing was done on a sample of peripheral blood. V and J are TRBV7-3 and TRBJ2-1; a weak D match, TRBD2 (6 bases). The clonotype was recovered from a man at least 80 years old with acute or convalescent COVID-19. The CDR3, as DNA: TGTGCCAGCAGCTTACACGGCCTCACGAACATTTATGCGGGAACCTACAATGAGCAGTTCTTC. Translation gives CASSLHGLTNIYAGTYNEQFF.